These 21 T cell receptor beta chains were sequenced from one sample in a study of OX40 agonist ivuxolimab in advanced cancers. Using immunoSEQ multiplex PCR, the repertoire was profiled, and TCRdb retains in-frame clones only, with some absent. The table has more than 30,000 clones, around nine tenths seen once; the top ten hold 9.1%. Sequences were derived from CD4+ or CD8+ T cells sorted from blood, sampled in a trial of the OX40 agonist ivuxolimab. Source of these receptors: an adult with an advanced solid tumor such as melanoma, head and neck, liver or kidney cancer.

V and J are TRBV2 and TRBJ2-3; weak D call: TRBD2 (5 bases). The V and J ends lost 6 bases and 2 bases respectively, with 12 bases between them. The V gene's germline CDR1 is SNHLY and CDR2 FYNNEI. The CDR3 contains 14 residues. This chain's CDR3 is CASRKSGYTDTQYF. For the CDR3, the DNA is TGTGCCAGCAGAAAAAGCGGATACACAGATACGCAGTATTTT.

This chain joins TRBV28 and TRBJ2-7; D is undetermined. The CDR3 totals 14 residues. V gave up 8 bases and J gave up 0 bases, with 14 bases separating them. Per germline, CDR1 MDHEN and CDR2 SYDVKM. The CDR3 here is CASHARGSSYEQYF. The CDR3 bases are TGTGCCAGCCACGCACGCGGTAGCTCCTACGAGCAGTACTTC.

The rearrangement links TRBV19 to TRBJ1-2; 7 nucleotides agree with TRBD1. This CDR3 spans 15 amino acids. V lost 10 bases and J lost 0; bases outside the gene matches: 11. CDR1 is LNHDA, CDR2 SQIVND, per germline (reference sequence). This CDR3 is CATSKGTAANYGYTF. The CDR3 DNA reads TGTGCCACCTCTAAAGGGACAGCGGCTAACTATGGCTACACCTTC.

The rearrangement links TRBV19 to TRBJ2-5, with a weak D call TRBD2 (6 bases). CDR3 length equals 13 residues. V dropped 8 bases and J dropped 2 bases, with 12 bases sitting between them. Germline values: CDR1 LNHDA, CDR2 SQIVND (reference sequence). CDR3 protein: CASSRLEQETQYF. In DNA, the CDR3 is TGTGCCAGTTCAAGACTAGAGCAAGAGACCCAGTACTTC. The full variable domain, its missing parts supplied by reference TRBV19 and TRBJ2-5, is DGGITQSPKYLFRKEGQNVTLSCEQNLNHDAMYWYRQDPGQGLRLIYYSQIVNDFQKGDIAEGYSVSREKKESFPLTVTSAQKNPTAFYLCASSRLEQETQYFGPGTRLLVL.

Only one count was recorded for this clone. This chain connects TRBV15 to TRBJ2-7, with D maybe TRBD1 (6 bases). CDR3 size: 15 residues. V was cut by 1 base and J by 3 bases, with 13 bases left in between. Germline loops: CDR1 LNHNV, CDR2 YYDKDF (reference sequence). CDR3 nucleotide sequence: TGTGCCACCAGCAGAGGTGCAGGGGTGATCTACGAGCAGTACTTC. This gives the protein CATSRGAGVIYEQYF.

This clone has only one observation. The chain links TRBV28 to TRBJ1-1, with D possibly matching TRBD1 (6 bases). Between the trimmed V and J ends, which lost 2 bases and 5 bases, there was a span of 15 bases. The CDR3 contains 15 residues. Per the germline V gene, CDR1 is MDHEN and CDR2 is SYDVKM. The CDR3 bases are TGTGCCAGCAGTTTAGGTCGCAGGGGAAGGACTGAAGCTTTCTTT. It translates to CASSLGRRGRTEAFF.

The chain links TRBV11-3 to TRBJ1-3; TRBD1 might be the D (5 bases). CDR3 length equals 16 residues. Germline loops: CDR1 SGHNT, CDR2 YENEEA. V dropped 5 bases and J dropped 6 bases, with 20 bases sitting between them. As DNA, the CDR3 is TGTGCCAGCAGCGAAGCGATCGGAATAGGACAAAACACCATATATTTT. It codes for CASSEAIGIGQNTIYF.

This rearrangement joins TRBV27 to TRBJ1-2; the match to TRBD1 covers 7 bases. V was pared by 3 bases and J by 7 bases, with 5 bases of the junction left unmatched. The germline CDR1 and CDR2 sequences are MNHEY and SMNVEV (reference sequence). The CDR3 runs 13 residues. This CDR3 is CASSLTGRIGYTF. CDR3 in DNA: TGTGCCAGCAGTTTGACAGGGAGAATTGGCTACACCTTC.

The gene calls are TRBV7-9 and TRBJ1-2; TRBD1 matches 7 bases. CDR3 size: 15 residues. Germline lookup yields CDR1 SEHNR and CDR2 FQNEAQ (reference sequence). J lost 6 bases, V lost 7 bases, and 14 bases had no gene match. The CDR3: CASTPGENRGDGYTF. In DNA form, the CDR3 reads TGTGCCAGCACCCCGGGAGAGAACAGGGGTGATGGCTACACCTTC.

The chain recombines TRBV11-2 with TRBJ2-7, with D possibly being TRBD1 (6 bases). CDR3 length equals 13 residues. Germline assignment: CDR1 SGHAT and CDR2 FQNNGV. Trimming took 3 bases from V and 6 from J, leaving 12 bases between them. Here the CDR3 reads CASSLYEGVEQYF. The CDR3 DNA is TGTGCCAGCAGCTTGTACGAGGGGGTCGAGCAGTACTTC. The variable domain in full, with the rest retrieved from reference TRBV11-2 and TRBJ2-7, is EAGVAQSPRYKIIEKRQSVAFWCNPISGHATLYWYQQILGQGPKLLIQFQNNGVVDDSQLPKDRFSAERLKGVDSTLKIQPAKLEDSAVYLCASSLYEGVEQYFGPGTRLTVT.

This clone was recorded once. The V gene is TRBV2, the J gene TRBJ2-7; 7 bases agree with TRBD1. This CDR3 contains 14 residues. From germline, CDR1 is SNHLY and CDR2 FYNNEI. V was pared by 4 bases and J by 4 bases, with 7 bases of the junction left unmatched. CDR3 nucleotides: TGTGCCAGCAGTGTACAGGGGAATAGGTACGAGCAGTACTTC. Amino acid sequence: CASSVQGNRYEQYF.

The CDR3 protein is CASSRPSGSRDEQYF. Here the CDR3 DNA reads TGCGCCAGCAGCCGGCCTAGCGGGAGTAGGGACGAGCAGTACTTC. This rearrangement joins TRBV10-2 to TRBJ2-7; 10 bases agree with TRBD2. CDR1 is WSHSY and CDR2 is SAAADI in the germline V gene. This CDR3 has 15 residues. Trimming at V came to 6 bases and at J to 5 bases, leaving 10 bases not matched to a gene.

The chain recombines TRBV5-1 with TRBJ2-1; 15 nucleotides line up with TRBD2. Losses at the gene ends were 2 bases for V and 14 bases for J; bases not matched to a gene: 2. CDR3 length equals 13 residues. In germline, CDR1 is SGHRS, CDR2 YFSETQ. The CDR3 DNA reads TGCGCCAGCAGCTTAGGACTAGCGGGAGGGGAGTTCTTC. Amino acids: CASSLGLAGGEFF.

The chain employs TRBV10-1 and TRBJ2-7; a weak D match, TRBD1 (5 bases). Trimming took off 0 bases at V and 6 bases at J, with 12 bases between the two ends. Looked up from germline, CDR1 is WNHNN and CDR2 is SYGVQD (reference sequence). This CDR3 comprises 14 residues. CDR3 coding DNA: TGCGCCAGCAGTGAGTCGGGGCGCGCCTTCGAGCAGTACTTC. Its protein product is CASSESGRAFEQYF.

This chain uses TRBV6-5 with TRBJ1-1, with D possibly being TRBD1 (5 bases). From germline, CDR1 is MNHEY and CDR2 SVGAGI. Trimming removed 6 bases at V and 4 bases at J, with 15 bases between. This CDR3 has 14 residues. CDR3 residues: CASRRDPGSTEAFF. CDR3 nucleotides: TGTGCCAGCAGACGGGACCCGGGGAGCACTGAAGCTTTCTTT.

The chain is built from TRBV6-4 and TRBJ2-3; no reliable D call. The germline CDR1 and CDR2 sequences are MRHNA and SNTAGT. V was trimmed by 2 bases and J by 2 bases, leaving 8 bases between them. This CDR3 region has 14 residues. The CDR3 loop reads CASSDGFFTDTQYF. The DNA for the CDR3 is TGTGCCAGCAGTGACGGCTTCTTCACAGATACGCAGTATTTT.

The CDR3 region is CASSYYSTDSPLHF. In DNA form, the CDR3 reads TGTGCCAGCAGTTATTACAGTACGGATTCACCCCTCCACTTT. This chain links TRBV2 with TRBJ1-6; no clear D gene. The V end was cut by 5 bases, the J end by 8 bases, with 13 bases between. The CDR3 loop spans 14 amino acids. Germline-derived CDR1 and CDR2 are SNHLY and FYNNEI.

The chain joins TRBV5-3 to TRBJ1-2; the match to TRBD1 covers 10 bases. TRBV5-3 is known as an ORF, though its function is uncertain. With 3 bases clipped from V and 4 bases from J, the junction kept 12 bases outside the gene matches. The CDR3 length is 17 residues. The CDR3 reads CARSSGTGADVSYGYTF. CDR3 in DNA: TGTGCCAGAAGCTCTGGGACAGGGGCTGACGTTAGCTATGGCTACACCTTC.

The rearrangement joins TRBV2 to TRBJ1-4; tentatively, D is TRBD1 (5 bases). Trimming removed 6 bases at V and 3 bases at J, with 5 bases between. This CDR3 has 12 residues. Germline CDR1 reads SNHLY; CDR2 reads FYNNEI. The CDR3 region has the DNA TGTGCCAGCAGGACAGCTAATGAAAAACTGTTTTTT. It translates to CASRTANEKLFF.

The genes are TRBV7-9 and TRBJ2-3, with D uncertain. This CDR3 is built from 15 residues. Trimming took off 3 bases at V and 1 base at J, with 11 bases between the two ends. The germline V gene encodes CDR1 SEHNR and CDR2 FQNEAQ (reference sequence). The CDR3 DNA is TGTGCCAGCAGCTTGGTACGGACCCGCACAGATACGCAGTATTTT. It specifies CASSLVRTRTDTQYF.

This clone showed up just once. The V and J genes are TRBV10-1 and TRBJ2-4, with D unresolved. This CDR3 has 16 residues. Germline loops: CDR1 WNHNN, CDR2 SYGVQD (reference sequence). The germline V and J ends were trimmed by 5 bases and 1 base, with 15 bases remaining between them. This CDR3 reads CASSFLGIMAKNIQYF. CDR3 sequence (DNA): TGCGCCAGCAGTTTTCTGGGTATAATGGCCAAAAACATTCAGTACTTC.